This is a list of T cell receptor beta chains from one sample in a study of shared clonotypes between healthy human individuals. Measured with immunoSEQ multiplex PCR; TCRdb has only the in-frame clones, and not every one. There are approximately 710,000 clones in the sample; roughly 88% occur only once, and 34% lies in the top ten. The sample taken for sequencing was memory CD8+ T cells from PBMCs. The receptor set was obtained from a man younger than 30 in good health. Some clones in this sample may be carry-over from other donors' samples. CDR3s leave out the opening cysteine and the closing phenylalanine or tryptophan. Clone size is shown for a subset of rows, as once, few, many or a class of expanded clone.

v_call	j_call	clone_size	cdr3_length	cdr3_aa
TRBV7-9	TRBJ1-1	.	12	ASSLVVEEVGAF
TRBV7-9	TRBJ1-1	few	13	ASSSPAGQHTEAF
TRBV14	TRBJ2-1	.	13	ASDDGRQSYNEQF
TRBV14	TRBJ2-1	.	14	ASSLVAGEGYNEQF
TRBV4-3	TRBJ2-7	.	12	ASSQTGFQAEQY
TRBV27	TRBJ2-5	.	11	ASSPEAWTTQY
TRBV10-3	TRBJ1-1	.	9	AITKGTEAF
TRBV9	TRBJ1-6	.	15	ASSDRAVHSYNSPLH
TRBV5-1	TRBJ1-2	.	16	ASSLGKGGPLWGYGYT
TRBV19	TRBJ1-4	.	17	ASSNWWDRHTTTNEKLF
TRBV5-1	TRBJ1-4	.	12	ASSSWTDNEKLF
TRBV4-1	TRBJ1-2	once	13	ASSLDRRGNYGYT
TRBV7-9	TRBJ1-2	once	10	ASSFLQGGYT
TRBV4-1	TRBJ1-2	.	12	ASSQGGGPYGYT
TRBV13	TRBJ2-7	.	13	ASSRRGTGVDEQY
TRBV5-6	TRBJ2-2	.	14	ASSLGLAGDTGELF
TRBV27	TRBJ2-1	once	14	ASGLGGLAATNEQF
TRBV29-1	TRBJ1-2	.	14	SAMTPWDSRDRGYT
TRBV19	TRBJ2-7	.	12	ASSGGDSSYEQY